Listed here is a single T cell receptor beta chain. Antigen specificity is unknown. Sequencing ends 3 residues short of the CDR3 end; the germline J gene provides the rest. Germline assignment: CDR1 MDHEN and CDR2 SYDVKM. The CDR3 is made up of 16 amino acids. Produced via immunoSEQ multiplex PCR; TCRdb's table is partial and in-frame only. This table holds around 39,000 clones. These data originate in a study of T cells in women clearing cervical HPV infection. Study context: No precancer developed; the control's incident HPV16 infection cleared within 12 months.

Overall study results and limits: It is unknown whether associations predate infection; no effector/memory or HPV-specific sorting. Controls had more TRBV6-7 (0.16%) than cases (roughly 0.11%).

The source is a woman between 18 and 75 years old with a cervical HPV16 infection that either progressed to CIN3+ or cleared (not recorded which). The chain joins TRBV28 to TRBJ2-3; 12 bases match TRBD1. Sequencing was done on a sample of blood buffy coat. CDR3 sequence reads: CASRSGQGAVLEPQYF. The covered CDR3 bases are TGTGCCAGCAGGTCGGGACAGGGGGCCGTACTCGAGCCG.